Below are 18 T cell receptor beta chains sequenced from a single sample in a study of glioma-infiltrating T cells after dendritic cell vaccination (dated by TCRdb to between 2015 and 2016). Libraries were constructed by the immunoSEQ multiplex PCR assay. TCRdb took this table from immuneACCESS and kept in-frame rearrangements with V and J called. Such tables lack part of the clones; where checked against another copy, unresolved V genes explain under half of the gap, and the rest is unexplained. This sample comprises around 73,000 clones, over 75% of them detected only once. Under 2.5% of the sample is taken by the ten largest. The specimen comprised blood, sampled before dendritic cell vaccination. The receptors here all came from a human donor with glioblastoma.

The V call is TRBV7-8, the J call TRBJ1-5, with no clear D. The length of the CDR3 is 18 residues. Trimming cost V 5 bases and J 0 bases, with 20 bases left between them. Germline V gene data show CDR1 as SGHVS and CDR2 as FQNEAQ. The CDR3 nucleotides read TGTGCCAGCAGCCTTGAGGGCAGCACTTCCTTTAGCAATCAGCCCCAGCATTTT. This sequence encodes CASSLEGSTSFSNQPQHF. The variable domain in full, with the rest retrieved from reference TRBV7-8 and TRBJ1-5, is GAGVSQSPRYKVAKRGQDVALRCDPISGHVSLFWYQQALGQGPEFLTYFQNEAQLDKSGLPSDRFFAERPEGSVSTLKIQRTQQEDSAVYLCASSLEGSTSFSNQPQHFGDGTRLSIL.

The chain recombines TRBV7-9 with TRBJ2-5; 10 bases map to TRBD1. V lost 5 bases to trimming and J lost 4 bases; unmatched junction nucleotides: 7. CDR3 size: 15 residues. CDR1 is SEHNR and CDR2 is FQNEAQ in the germline V gene (reference sequence). The CDR3, as DNA: TGTGCCAGCAGCCGAAAGACAGGGGGCTTAGAGACCCAGTACTTC. Protein sequence: CASSRKTGGLETQYF.

Here the CDR3 reads CASRVQGNTNYGYTF. The CDR3, as DNA: TGTGCCAGCAGAGTTCAGGGGAATACTAACTATGGCTACACCTTC. The rearrangement uses TRBV2 and TRBJ1-2, with D perhaps matching TRBD1 (6 bases). CDR1 and CDR2 from the germline V gene are SNHLY and FYNNEI. Trimming removed 6 bases at V and 0 bases at J, with 14 bases between. This CDR3 is 15 amino acids long.

In its sample, this clone was seen a few times. The rearrangement joins TRBV5-5 to TRBJ2-1; D not certain. CDR1 is SGHKS, CDR2 YYEKEE, per germline (reference sequence). The CDR3 is 15 amino acids. V shed 0 bases and J shed 6 bases, with 13 bases lying between them. CDR3 DNA: TGTGCCAGCAGCTTGGCGCTAACGCCCCCCAATGAGCAGTTCTTC. Amino acids: CASSLALTPPNEQFF.

The J gene is TRBJ2-7, the V gene TRBV29-1, with 12 bases lining up with TRBD1. From germline, CDR1 is SQVTM and CDR2 ANQGSEA. The CDR3 is made up of 13 amino acids. V gave up 6 bases and J gave up 7 bases; unmatched junction bases: 7. CDR3 in amino acids: CSVPGQGAWEQYF. The DNA of the CDR3 is TGCAGCGTGCCGGGACAGGGGGCTTGGGAGCAGTACTTC.

The chain couples TRBV27 to TRBJ1-2; 7 bases fit TRBD1. This CDR3 comprises 14 residues. With 2 bases clipped from V and 4 bases from J, the junction kept 4 bases outside the gene matches. Germline V gives CDR1 MNHEY, CDR2 SMNVEV (reference sequence). Here the CDR3 reads CASSLRQGVYGYTF. CDR3 DNA: TGTGCCAGCAGTTTACGACAGGGTGTCTATGGCTACACCTTC.

The chain carries TRBV27 and TRBJ2-1; D is perhaps TRBD1 (6 bases). CDR1 MNHEY and CDR2 SMNVEV come from the germline V gene (reference sequence). CDR3 length equals 15 residues. With 0 bases removed from V and 5 bases from J, the gap between germline ends came to 11 bases. CDR3 in DNA: TGTGCCAGCAGTTTATCAACAGGGTACCACAATGAGCAGTTCTTC. Protein product: CASSLSTGYHNEQFF.

V usage is TRBV5-4 and J usage is TRBJ1-1; TRBD1 matches at 8 bases. Germline assignment: CDR1 SGHNT and CDR2 YYREEE (reference sequence). V was pared by 5 bases and J by 1 base, with 7 bases of the junction left unmatched. The CDR3 runs 15 residues. The CDR3 here is CASSNTGTGNTEAFF. The CDR3 DNA is TGTGCCAGCAGTAATACCGGGACAGGGAACACTGAAGCTTTCTTT.

The gene calls are TRBV7-6 and TRBJ2-5, with TRBD2 as a possible D gene (5 bases). Germline loops: CDR1 SGHVS, CDR2 FNYEAQ. Trimming removed 0 bases at V and 0 bases at J, with 14 bases between. The CDR3 is 17 amino acids. The CDR3 here is CASSLAFRGSYQETQYF. DNA for the CDR3: TGTGCCAGCAGCTTAGCGTTCCGGGGTTCGTACCAAGAGACCCAGTACTTC.

J is TRBJ2-5 and V is TRBV7-9; possible D gene TRBD1, 5 bases. CDR1 is SEHNR and CDR2 is FQNEAQ in the germline V gene (reference sequence). Trimming removed 4 bases from V and 4 bases from J, with 13 bases in between. The CDR3 sequence is 14 residues long. CDR3 amino acids: CASSSTGVGETQYF. The CDR3, as DNA: TGTGCCAGCAGCTCCACAGGTGTCGGAGAGACCCAGTACTTC.

V usage is TRBV5-4 and J usage is TRBJ1-2, with 9 bases matching TRBD1. V lost 1 base, J lost 4 bases, and 11 bases stayed unmatched. CDR1 and CDR2 from the germline V gene are SGHNT and YYREEE (reference sequence). The CDR3 consists of 17 residues. The CDR3: CASSLSGTGTKSYGYTF. The CDR3 bases are TGTGCCAGCAGCTTGTCGGGGACAGGGACGAAGAGCTATGGCTACACCTTC.

The chain carries TRBV18 and TRBJ2-5; TRBD1 matches at 10 bases. In germline, CDR1 is KGHSH, CDR2 LQKENI. V shed 4 bases and J 2 bases; nucleotides not matched to a gene: 4. This CDR3 spans 15 amino acids. In DNA, the CDR3 is TGTGCCAGCTCACTTGGACAGGGGGGTCAAGAGACCCAGTACTTC. This translates into CASSLGQGGQETQYF. Combining the CDR3 with reference TRBV18 and TRBJ2-5 gives the whole variable domain NAGVMQNPRHLVRRRGQEARLRCSPMKGHSHVYWYRQLPEEGLKFMVYLQKENIIDESGMPKERFSAEFPKEGPSILRIQQVVRGDSAAYFCASSLGQGGQETQYFGPGTRLLVL.

This clone appeared once. The chain combines TRBV5-1 with TRBJ1-3; 10 bases align to TRBD1. The CDR3 runs 18 residues. In germline, CDR1 is SGHRS, CDR2 YFSETQ. J gave up 3 bases and V 0 bases, and 9 bases lay outside the gene matches. As DNA, the CDR3 is TGCGCCAGCAGCTTGGGCAATCGACAGGGGGCGAATGGAAACACCATATATTTT. Its protein is CASSLGNRQGANGNTIYF.

The gene calls are TRBV5-1 and TRBJ1-1, with D hard to call. CDR1 SGHRS and CDR2 YFSETQ come from the germline V gene. V dropped 0 bases and J dropped 7 bases, with 10 bases sitting between them. This CDR3 region has 13 residues. DNA for the CDR3: TGCGCCAGCAGCTTGGGGGCCCGTAATGAAGCTTTCTTT. Protein product: CASSLGARNEAFF.

The genes are TRBV27 and TRBJ1-1, with TRBD1 matching over 9 bases. V dropped 1 base and J dropped 5; count of bases not matched to a gene: 5. Germline lookup yields CDR1 MNHEY and CDR2 SMNVEV (reference sequence). This CDR3 has 15 residues. CDR3 nucleotide sequence: TGTGCCAGCAGTTTATTTGGGACAGGGCAAACTGAAGCTTTCTTT. Translation gives CASSLFGTGQTEAFF.

V is TRBV5-1 and J is TRBJ2-5, with D tentatively TRBD1 (7 bases). This CDR3 is built from 16 residues. Between the trimmed V and J ends, which lost 4 bases and 5 bases, there was a span of 21 bases. Germline lookup yields CDR1 SGHRS and CDR2 YFSETQ. CDR3: CASSAAQGGRLETQYF. CDR3 nucleotide sequence: TGCGCCAGCAGCGCGGCCCAGGGGGGCAGGTTGGAGACCCAGTACTTC.

This rearrangement joins TRBV19 to TRBJ2-2; D remains unclear. Deletions cut 4 bases from V and 6 bases from J, with 9 bases between. The CDR3 is 13 residues long. Germline CDR1 LNHDA, CDR2 SQIVND (reference sequence). The CDR3 loop reads CASSRRLAGELFF. CDR3 nucleotide sequence: TGTGCCAGTAGTAGGCGGTTGGCCGGGGAGCTGTTTTTT.

The CDR3 here is CASSLRDSSNQPQHF. CDR3 DNA sequence: TGTGCCAGCAGCTTGAGGGACAGTAGCAATCAGCCCCAGCATTTT. The chain employs TRBV5-6 and TRBJ1-5, with TRBD1 identical over 7 bases. CDR3 length: 15 amino acids. J gave up 0 bases and V 1 base, and 1 base lay outside the gene matches. Germline V lookup: CDR1 SGHDT, CDR2 YYEEEE.